This T cell receptor beta chain was identified in a study of OX40 agonist ivuxolimab in advanced cancers. Clones were read by immunoSEQ multiplex PCR, and TCRdb kept only the in-frame ones, dropping some. The sample carries 10,000 or so clones, around four fifths recorded once. The sequences come from CD4+ or CD8+ T cells sorted from blood, collected in a trial of the OX40 agonist ivuxolimab. This sequence originates from an adult with an advanced solid tumor such as melanoma, head and neck, liver or kidney cancer.

The CDR3 DNA sequence: TGTGCCAGTAGTATCATCACAGGGGGCACAGATACGCAGTATTTT. As protein: CASSIITGGTDTQYF. The chain combines TRBV19 with TRBJ2-3, with 7 bases that match TRBD1. Germline V gene lookup returns CDR1 LNHDA and CDR2 SQIVND (reference sequence). V was clipped by 3 bases and J by 1 base; unmatched bases: 4. This CDR3 spans 15 amino acids.